Following are 17 T cell receptor beta chains from one sample sequenced in a study of beta chain features in type 1 diabetes. Every bit of the isolated RNA underwent reverse transcription, so sequencing read expressed TCRB transcripts. Generated by immunoSEQ multiplex PCR, the TCRdb table keeps only in-frame clones and is missing some. The table includes 500,000 to 850,000 clones, 11% to 15% detected once. Points from the study as a whole: Patients with Type 1 diabetes showed moderately but significantly shorter TCRB CDR3s in all four CD4+ subsets.

These TCRs are of unknown antigen specificity. Sequenced: naive CD4+ T cells from blood. The origin of the receptors is a man aged 18 to 35 with type 1 diabetes.

Remarks on this clone: The junction does not match germline at one end; this may be a read error. This sequence joins TRBV30 and TRBJ2-1, with 13 bases matching TRBD2. Germline-derived CDR1 and CDR2 are GTSNPN and SVGIG (reference sequence). The CDR3 runs to 12 residues. CDR3 DNA: TGCGTTAGACTAGCGGGGGGAAATGAGCAGTTCTTC. It specifies CVRLAGGNEQFF.

This clone has a handful of counts. The J gene is TRBJ2-7, the V gene TRBV5-1, with 8 bases aligning to TRBD1. The germline gives CDR1 SGHRS, CDR2 YFSETQ. Trimming took 0 bases from V and 4 from J; bases not matched to a gene: 6. The CDR3 contains 15 residues. The chain's CDR3 is CASSLGDRKKYEQYF. CDR3 in DNA: TGCGCCAGCAGCTTGGGGGACAGGAAGAAGTACGAGCAGTACTTC. Variable domain in full (rest from reference TRBV5-1 and TRBJ2-7): KAGVTQTPRYLIKTRGQQVTLSCSPISGHRSVSWYQQTPGQGLQFLFEYFSETQRNKGNFPGRFSGRQFSNSRSEMNVSTLELGDSALYLCASSLGDRKKYEQYFGPGTRLTVT.

In this sample, this clone turned up once. The chain employs TRBV7-3 and TRBJ1-1, with D perhaps matching TRBD1 (6 bases). The V gene lost 5 bases and the J gene lost 10 bases, with 17 bases spanning the gap. CDR1 and CDR2 (germline): SGHTA, FQGTGA. This CDR3 region has 13 residues. The CDR3, as DNA: TGTGCCAGCAGCCCAAACTCGGGGGCCCGAGCTTTCTTT. Protein product: CASSPNSGARAFF.

This clone has more than one count but fewer than ten. The chain recombines TRBV6-6 with TRBJ1-6; D remains unclear. The CDR3 is 14 amino acids. Trimming stripped 6 bases from V and 6 bases from J, with 12 bases between. CDR1 is MNHNY, CDR2 SVGAGI, per germline (reference sequence). Written as DNA, the CDR3 is TGTGCCAGCAGAAGTGGAGGGATTAATTCACCCCTCCACTTT. It translates to CASRSGGINSPLHF.

There are a few counts of this clone. The chain combines TRBV7-3 with TRBJ1-6; D is uncertain. There are 15 residues in the CDR3. V shed 5 bases and J shed 8 bases, with 16 bases lying between them. Germline assignment: CDR1 SGHTA and CDR2 FQGTGA. CDR3: CASSRIAAPDSPLHF. The CDR3 bases are TGTGCCAGCAGCCGTATAGCAGCCCCAGATTCACCCCTCCACTTT.

The genes are TRBV28 and TRBJ2-1; no firm D call. V dropped 2 bases and J dropped 16 bases, with 12 bases sitting between them. Germline V lookup: CDR1 MDHEN, CDR2 SYDVKM. The CDR3 totals 11 residues. CDR3 coding DNA: TGTGCCAGCAGTTTAGAGGCCCGGGCCTTCTTC. It is translated as CASSLEARAFF.

CDR3 in amino acids: CAWSLMGLAKNIQYF. As DNA, the CDR3 is TGTGCCTGGAGTCTCATGGGTTTAGCCAAAAACATTCAGTACTTC. The chain links TRBV30 to TRBJ2-4; no definite D call. Germline CDR1 is GTSNPN and CDR2 is SVGIG (reference sequence). Trimming pared 2 bases from V and 0 bases from J, leaving 11 bases between. The CDR3 totals 15 residues.

DNA of the CDR3: TGCAGCGTTGAACTTGGGATGTACGAGCAGTACTTC. This encodes CSVELGMYEQYF. The chain has TRBV29-1 and TRBJ2-7; D gene ambiguous. This CDR3 is built from 12 residues. Germline V gene sequence: CDR1 SQVTM, CDR2 ANQGSEA. The V gene lost 2 bases and the J gene lost 4 bases, with 9 bases spanning the gap.

This chain joins TRBV7-2 and TRBJ1-6; D is ambiguous. Germline V gene data show CDR1 as SGHTA and CDR2 as FQGNSA. The CDR3 is made up of 15 amino acids. Trimming removed 5 bases from V and 7 bases from J, with 15 bases in between. The CDR3, as DNA: TGTGCCAGCAGCACTATCTCGCTACCGAATTCACCCCTCCACTTT. It encodes CASSTISLPNSPLHF.

Only a few counts were recorded for this clone. CDR3 nucleotide sequence: TGCAGCGTATCCAGACGATTGAGGGGACAGGGGTCCTACGAGCAGTACTTC. Its translation is CSVSRRLRGQGSYEQYF. The chain combines TRBV29-1 with TRBJ2-7, with 10 bases matching TRBD1. Unmatched junction bases numbered 15, after V lost 6 bases and J lost 1 base. Germline loops: CDR1 SQVTM, CDR2 ANQGSEA. This CDR3 comprises 17 residues.

This clone was seen more than once but under ten times. V gene TRBV28 combines with J gene TRBJ1-4; D gene unclear. Trimming took 2 bases from V and 15 from J, leaving 19 bases between them. The length of the CDR3 is 14 residues. The germline V gene has CDR1 MDHEN and CDR2 SYDVKM. The CDR3 here is CASSLPEIEQRMFF. DNA for the CDR3: TGTGCCAGCAGTTTACCTGAGATAGAACAACGTATGTTTTTT.

The chain couples TRBV9 to TRBJ2-7; 7 bases fit TRBD1. CDR1 and CDR2 (germline): SGDLS, YYNGEE. After removal of 4 bases from V and 2 bases from J, the junction contained 12 bases not matched to a gene. The CDR3 length is 16 residues. CDR3: CASSPQQGQRTYEQYF. CDR3 DNA: TGTGCCAGCAGCCCTCAACAGGGACAGCGTACCTACGAGCAGTACTTC.

This clone was seen a handful of times. The V gene is TRBV7-2, the J gene TRBJ2-1; D gene uncertain. This CDR3 comprises 17 residues. Per the germline V gene, CDR1 is SGHTA and CDR2 is FQGNSA. Trimming removed 5 bases at V and 0 bases at J, with 17 bases between. CDR3 bases: TGTGCCAGCAGCCCCACGACAAGTTCAAGCTCCTACAATGAGCAGTTCTTC. Its translation: CASSPTTSSSSYNEQFF.

Regarding this clone: This sample also contains other DNA sequences that code for the same CDR3. The chain links TRBV2 to TRBJ2-7; D not certain. The CDR3 extends over 12 amino acids. V was clipped by 4 bases and J by 2 bases, with 6 bases between them. CDR1 and CDR2 (germline): SNHLY, FYNNEI. Written as DNA, the CDR3 is TGTGCCAGCAGTGGGCAGGCCTACGAGCAGTACTTC. As protein: CASSGQAYEQYF.

The chain combines TRBV7-2 with TRBJ2-7, with TRBD1 matching over 7 bases. The CDR3 is 15 residues long. From germline, CDR1 is SGHTA and CDR2 FQGNSA. Trimming cost V 4 bases and J 2 bases; bases outside gene matches: 8. The CDR3 region is CASSSTGWEAYEQYF. The CDR3 DNA reads as TGTGCCAGCAGCTCGACAGGGTGGGAAGCCTACGAGCAGTACTTC.

This clone was found a few times. This sequence joins TRBV23-1 and TRBJ2-1; 8 bases line up with TRBD2. TRBV23-1 is treated as an ORF (open reading frame) with a function not yet certain. J lost 4 bases, V lost 10 bases, and 15 bases had no gene match. This CDR3 is built from 16 residues. CDR3 DNA sequence: TGCGCCACCCCTTCGGGGGGGACAATCTATTACAATGAGCAGTTCTTC. Its protein is CATPSGGTIYYNEQFF.

This clone was seen only a few times. The V gene is TRBV28, the J gene TRBJ2-6; 7 nucleotides agree with TRBD1. CDR1 is MDHEN, CDR2 SYDVKM, per germline. The CDR3 is 16 amino acids. The junction had 4 bases not matched to a gene; V was cut back by 5 bases and J by 0 bases. This CDR3 reads CASSPTGTSGANVLTF. DNA of the CDR3: TGTGCCAGCAGTCCGACAGGGACCTCTGGGGCCAACGTCCTGACTTTC. Full variable domain (missing parts from reference TRBV28 and TRBJ2-6): DVKVTQSSRYLVKRTGEKVFLECVQDMDHENMFWYRQDPGLGLRLIYFSYDVKMKEKGDIPEGYSVSREKKERFSLILESASTNQTSMYLCASSPTGTSGANVLTFGAGSRLTVL.